The clone carrying this TCR beta chain was observed many times. The antigen is not known. Germline V CDR1 and CDR2: DFQATT, SNEGSKA (reference sequence). V lost 6 bases, J lost 2 bases, and 3 bases stayed unmatched. CDR3 size: 12 residues. Time point defined: patch test 1, 2 weeks after DPC sensitization. Treatment defined: therapeutic diphenylcyclopropenone sensitization with weekly scalp DPC. Blood, whole and unfractionated, served as the source for total RNA extraction. The sample belongs to a study of human T cells and chemical hapten exposure. Study results and caveats: Unchanged with DPC sensitization were TCRs above 1 in 1000 frequency. Significantly more large CDR3 similarity clusters were formed by expanded TCRs than by controls.

The study's library attached unique molecular identifiers to single cDNA molecules. Each CDR3 protein is one row after TCRdb ran MiXCR on the RACE reads. The sample lists some 53,000 distinct CDR3 sequences, 9.5% to 11% occurring once. This specimen consisted of whole blood, obtained in connection with sensitization to the hapten diphenylcyclopropenone (DPC). The chain carries TRBV20-1 and TRBJ2-7, with 8 bases matching TRBD2. The source of this sequence is a woman aged 40 to 50 with alopecia areata. Some clones in this sample may be carry-over from other donors' samples. Here the CDR3 DNA reads TGCAGTGCGTCGGGACTAGCCTACGAGCAGTACTTC. It encodes CSASGLAYEQYF.